The clone carrying this T cell receptor beta chain was seen only a few times. The antigen remains undetermined. Primers for the PCR totalled 60 Vbeta and 13 Jbeta. Clones were read by immunoSEQ multiplex PCR, and TCRdb kept only the in-frame ones, dropping some. The sample carries roughly 84,000 clones, 70% to 80% recorded once. This specimen comes from a study of cytomegalovirus exposure and HLA in healthy donors. Background on the study: A prior analysis found about 110 million unique TCR beta sequences from 170 million or so T cells. Overall study findings and caveats: 16,951 TCR beta sequences were associated with HLA alleles at 0.05 false discovery rate in a later analysis.

The CDR3 covers 14 residues. Germline loops: CDR1 MNHEY, CDR2 SVGAGI. Between the trimmed V and J ends, which lost 6 bases and 0 bases, there was a span of 11 bases. The sequence derives from a human donor in good health. The rearrangement joins TRBV6-5 to TRBJ1-2, with D unclear. The specimen sequenced was PBMCs. Here the CDR3 reads CASSLLGANYGYTF. CDR3 coding DNA: TGTGCCAGCAGCCTATTAGGAGCTAACTATGGCTACACCTTC.